This TCR beta chain was obtained from a study of blood T cell repertoires in COVID-19. Study-wide context: Some COVID-19 samples were acute and others convalescent; all came from the United States, Italy and Spain. From T cells, B-cell-depleted T cells, or PBMCs came the material, which was cDNA or gDNA.

How the authors handled the data: The authors estimated nucleated cell counts from reference gene primer amplification. Data came from immunoSEQ multiplex PCR; TCRdb stores just in-frame clones and leaves some out. The V and J calls and clone size were taken over from that table, and D and trimming were inferred from the DNA. The sample shows approximately 56,000 clones, about 83% of them seen only once. This CDR3 has 15 amino acids. The germline V gene has CDR1 SGHNT and CDR2 YYREEE (reference sequence). After removal of 3 bases from V and 4 bases from J, the junction contained 6 bases not matched to a gene.

The sequencing input was peripheral blood. V is TRBV5-4 and J is TRBJ2-5, with 10 bases matching TRBD2. The TCR originated in a man aged 70-80 years with active COVID-19. CDR3: CASSSPSGGGETQYF. The CDR3, as DNA: TGTGCCAGCAGCTCACCTAGCGGGGGTGGAGAGACCCAGTACTTC.